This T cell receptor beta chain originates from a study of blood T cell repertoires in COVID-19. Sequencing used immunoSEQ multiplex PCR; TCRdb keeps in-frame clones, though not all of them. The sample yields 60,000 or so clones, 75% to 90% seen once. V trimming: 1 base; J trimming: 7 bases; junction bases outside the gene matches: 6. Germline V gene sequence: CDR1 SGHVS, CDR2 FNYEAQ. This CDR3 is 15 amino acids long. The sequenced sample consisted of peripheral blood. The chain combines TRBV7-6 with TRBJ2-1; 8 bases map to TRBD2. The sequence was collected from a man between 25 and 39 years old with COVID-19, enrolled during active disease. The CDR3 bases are TGTGCCAGCAGCTTAGAAGCGGGAGAGCATAATGAGCAGTTCTTC. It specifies CASSLEAGEHNEQFF.